Below, one TCR beta chain is given with its context. These data come from a study of cytomegalovirus exposure and HLA in healthy donors. TCRdb keeps only in-frame clones here, not all; method: immunoSEQ multiplex PCR. Of roughly 60,000 clones detected, 91% appear once; the ten largest clones hold 2% to 2.5%. Material: PBMCs. This sequence was found in a woman in her twenties or thirties in good health and CMV-seronegative.

This chain's CDR3 is CASSVVREGGTDTQYF. The DNA for the CDR3 is TGTGCCAGCAGCGTAGTTAGAGAGGGCGGCACAGATACGCAGTATTTT. V is TRBV9 and J is TRBJ2-3, with a weak D call TRBD2 (5 bases). CDR3 length: 16 amino acids. V lost 0 bases and J lost 1, with 12 bases in between. Per germline, CDR1 SGDLS and CDR2 YYNGEE. Variable domain in full (rest from reference TRBV9 and TRBJ2-3): DSGVTQTPKHLITATGQRVTLRCSPRSGDLSVYWYQQSLDQGLQFLIQYYNGEERAKGNILERFSAQQFPDLHSELNLSSLELGDSALYFCASSVVREGGTDTQYFGPGTRLTVL.